A selection of T cell receptor beta chains follows, all from one sample in a study of shared clonotypes between healthy human individuals. Libraries were prepared by immunoSEQ multiplex PCR; TCRdb keeps only in-frame clonotypes and omits some of them. The table shows approximately 2.5 million clones, with just over 90% occurring only once. Sequencing was carried out using naive CD4+ T cells sorted from blood. These receptors were obtained from a man in his late teens or twenties in good health. CDR3s include the opening cysteine and the closing phenylalanine or tryptophan. Each record gives: D gene, J gene, V gene, clone size, CDR3 protein, CDR3 DNA. A D gene is named only where the DNA matches it firmly. Clone size is given for some rows only: seen once, a few or many times, or a class if the clone is expanded.

>.|TRBJ1-5|TRBV6-1|.
CASSPDGGSNQPQHF
TGTGCCAGCAGTCCTGACGGGGGAAGCAATCAGCCCCAGCATTTT
>.|TRBJ2-7|TRBV20-1|once
CSASDGGEQYF
TGCAGTGCTAGTGACGGGGGCGAGCAGTACTTC
>TRBD1|TRBJ2-5|TRBV2|.
CASTPDRDETQYF
TGTGCCAGCACTCCGGACAGGGATGAGACCCAGTACTTC
>TRBD1|TRBJ2-3|TRBV6-1|.
CAAGQGANTDTQYF
TGTGCCGCCGGACAGGGGGCTAACACAGATACGCAGTATTTT
>.|TRBJ2-7|TRBV29-1|.
CSVVRGLQSSYEQYF
TGCAGCGTTGTAAGGGGACTCCAGAGCTCCTACGAGCAGTACTTC
>.|TRBJ1-2|TRBV9|.
CASSVTYGFSSGYTF
TGTGCCAGCAGCGTAACGTATGGCTTTAGTAGTGGCTACACCTTC
>.|TRBJ2-7|TRBV6-1|.
CASRGTPSYEQYF
TGTGCCAGCAGGGGGACACCCTCCTACGAGCAGTACTTC
>.|TRBJ2-7|TRBV21-1|few
CASSKVCPSYEQYF
TGTGCCAGCAGCAAAGTATGTCCTTCCTACGAGCAGTACTTC
>.|TRBJ1-1|TRBV28|.
CAAEGGGWTEAFF
TGTGCCGCAGAGGGGGGAGGTTGGACTGAAGCTTTCTTT
>TRBD2|TRBJ2-1|TRBV5-4|.
CASSSGGGSSYNEQFF
TGTGCCAGCAGCTCCGGGGGGGGTAGCTCCTACAATGAGCAGTTCTTC
>TRBD2|TRBJ2-7|TRBV10-2|.
CASSAGLAGEQYF
TGCGCCAGCAGTGCGGGACTAGCGGGCGAGCAGTACTTC
>TRBD2|TRBJ2-7|TRBV5-1|once
CASSLVPSGGNYEQYF
TGCGCCAGCAGCTTGGTTCCTAGCGGGGGGAACTACGAGCAGTACTTC
>.|TRBJ2-7|TRBV6-6|.
CASSRDSYEQYF
TGTGCCAGCAGCCGCGACTCCTACGAGCAGTACTTC
>TRBD1|TRBJ2-7|TRBV27|.
CARGGHRDSQRFCSYEQYF
TGTGCCAGAGGGGGCCACCGGGACAGCCAACGTTTTTGCTCCTACGAGCAGTACTTC
>.|TRBJ2-3|TRBV9|.
CASSVLGEYTDTQYF
TGTGCCAGCAGCGTACTTGGGGAGTACACAGATACGCAGTATTTT
>.|TRBJ1-1|TRBV6-5|.
CASSPGGGTTEAFF
TGTGCCAGCAGTCCCGGGGGGGGGACCACTGAAGCTTTCTTT
>.|TRBJ1-3|TRBV30|.
CAWSSGDGNTIYF
TGTGCCTGGAGTAGCGGGGATGGAAACACCATATATTTT
>.|TRBJ1-4|TRBV7-9|few
CASSLGRGREKLFF
TGTGCCAGCAGCTTAGGCAGGGGAAGGGAAAAACTGTTTTTT
>TRBD1|TRBJ1-4|TRBV7-9|.
CASSLQGTSNEKLFF
TGTGCCAGCAGCCTACAGGGGACCTCCAATGAAAAACTGTTTTTT
>TRBD1|TRBJ2-1|TRBV18|.
CASSLGQALNEQFF
TGTGCCAGCTCACTCGGACAGGCCCTTAATGAGCAGTTCTTC
>TRBD1|TRBJ2-5|TRBV6-1|.
CASKTGQGVETQYF
TGTGCCAGCAAGACCGGACAGGGGGTGGAGACCCAGTACTTC
>TRBD1|TRBJ1-3|TRBV10-1|.
CASRGGTGCFGNTIYF
TGCGCCAGCAGGGGTGGGACAGGGTGCTTTGGAAACACCATATATTTT
>.|TRBJ2-3|TRBV14|once
CASSQEGPTDTQYF
TGTGCCAGCAGCCAAGAGGGCCCCACAGATACGCAGTATTTT
>TRBD1|TRBJ2-7|TRBV27|.
CASSLGQGTYEQYF
TGTGCCAGCAGTTTAGGACAGGGGACCTACGAGCAGTACTTC
>.|TRBJ1-1|TRBV2|.
CASIKTWTGVNVNTEAFF
TGTGCCAGCATCAAAACATGGACGGGGGTAAATGTGAACACTGAAGCTTTCTTT
>TRBD1|TRBJ1-1|TRBV5-3|.
CARSPRRTGMNTEAFF
TGTGCCAGAAGCCCGCGGCGGACAGGGATGAACACTGAAGCTTTCTTT
>TRBD1|TRBJ2-2|TRBV18|.
CASSRSQGDTGELFF
TGTGCCAGCTCACGCTCACAGGGGGACACCGGGGAGCTGTTTTTT
>.|TRBJ2-3|TRBV5-1|.
CASSYGLDTQYF
TGCGCCAGCAGCTACGGACTGGATACGCAGTATTTT
>TRBD2|TRBJ2-5|TRBV5-6|.
CASSLDGRAQETQYF
TGTGCCAGCAGCTTGGACGGGAGGGCCCAAGAGACCCAGTACTTC
>.|TRBJ1-6|TRBV6-1|.
CASTLGGENSPLHF
TGTGCCAGCACGCTGGGGGGTGAAAATTCACCCCTCCACTTT
>.|TRBJ2-5|TRBV5-6|.
CASSLGRGGETQYF
TGTGCCAGCAGCTTGGGCAGGGGAGGTGAGACCCAGTACTTC
>.|TRBJ2-3|TRBV25-1|.
CASSPPGGRTDTQYF
TGTGCCAGCAGTCCCCCAGGGGGGAGGACAGATACGCAGTATTTT
>.|TRBJ1-2|TRBV12-5|.
CASGAGVGYGYTF
TGTGCTAGTGGGGCGGGGGTAGGTTATGGCTACACCTTC
>.|TRBJ1-2|TRBV30|.
CAWPPSELNYGYTF
TGTGCCTGGCCCCCAAGCGAGCTTAACTATGGCTACACCTTC
>.|TRBJ1-2|TRBV29-1|once
CSVEVQHYGYTF
TGCAGCGTTGAGGTACAGCACTATGGCTACACCTTC
>.|TRBJ1-2|TRBV5-1|.
CASSFGQGGYTF
TGCGCCAGCAGCTTCGGGCAGGGGGGCTACACCTTC
>.|TRBJ1-2|TRBV2|.
CASSDHRILNYGYTF
TGTGCCAGCAGTGACCATCGTATCCTGAACTATGGCTACACCTTC
>.|TRBJ2-7|TRBV7-2|.
CASSLLDEQYF
TGTGCCAGCAGCTTACTCGACGAGCAGTACTTC
>.|TRBJ2-7|TRBV5-1|.
CASSYTQGAYEQYF
TGCGCCAGCAGCTATACACAGGGAGCCTACGAGCAGTACTTC
>.|TRBJ2-7|TRBV27|.
CASSLSPTKEYEQYF
TGTGCCAGCAGTTTATCGCCGACGAAAGAATACGAGCAGTACTTC
>.|TRBJ2-5|TRBV6-1|.
CASSSWGAGEETQYF
TGTGCCAGCAGCTCTTGGGGGGCAGGGGAAGAGACCCAGTACTTC
>TRBD2|TRBJ2-5|TRBV7-2|.
CASSTLGLAGGPRQETQYF
TGTGCCAGCAGCACCTTAGGACTAGCGGGAGGGCCGCGACAAGAGACCCAGTACTTC
>.|TRBJ2-5|TRBV11-3|.
CASSLGVGLGETQYF
TGTGCCAGCAGCTTAGGGGTCGGGCTAGGTGAGACCCAGTACTTC